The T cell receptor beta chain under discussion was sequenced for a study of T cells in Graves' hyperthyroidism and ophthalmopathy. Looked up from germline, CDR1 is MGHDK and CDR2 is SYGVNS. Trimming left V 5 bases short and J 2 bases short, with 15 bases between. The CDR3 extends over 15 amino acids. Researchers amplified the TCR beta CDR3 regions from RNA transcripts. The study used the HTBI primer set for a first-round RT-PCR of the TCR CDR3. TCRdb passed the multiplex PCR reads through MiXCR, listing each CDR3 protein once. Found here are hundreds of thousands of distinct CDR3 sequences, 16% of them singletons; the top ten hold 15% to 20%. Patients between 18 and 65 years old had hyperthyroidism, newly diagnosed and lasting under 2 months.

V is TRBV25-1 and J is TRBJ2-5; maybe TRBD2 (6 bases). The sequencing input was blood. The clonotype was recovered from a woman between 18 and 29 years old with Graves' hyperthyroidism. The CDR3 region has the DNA TGTGCCAGCAGTTGGGCGGGGAGCGGGCAAGAGACCCAGTACTTC. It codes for CASSWAGSGQETQYF.